This T cell receptor (beta chain) came from a study of long-term antiretroviral therapy in people with HIV (dated by TCRdb to the early 2020s). In terms of the full investigation: The earliest samples were collected roughly a decade before the 2015 WHO recommendation for immediate ART, at a time when ART was usually postponed until CD4 counts fell. Of the roughly 30 participants with HIV, approximately twelve were female. This retrospective serial study examined whether starting ART and sustained HIV suppression were associated with changes in the composition and diversity of the TRB repertoire in peripheral blood. No cross-contamination during QIAcube processing was shown when test extractions of a monoclonal T-cell line were performed alongside 30 to 40 polyclonal samples. The cohort contributed roughly 190 cryopreserved PBMC samples from about 30 adults with confirmed HIV infection, collected serially over a mean of around 6 years (range 1-12).

Study-wide findings and limitations: Starting ART was linked to a significant rise in TRB diversity, yet even after long-term ART the diversity remained significantly lower than in transplant donor controls. The repertoire was dominated across all time points by expanded TRB clones identified before ART initiation, although this dominance was seen to fluctuate and to decrease in many PLHIV after ART. Because PBMC availability was limited, only the TCR beta chain was sequenced, with no alpha chain pairing. The samples span the years 2004 to 2017, and the ART regimens used at that time may not be as effective as current regimens. Inferences about post-ART repertoire changes were limited because no data were available on ART adherence, viral resistance or therapy changes. Because cell numbers in pre-ART samples were limited, unsorted PBMC were profiled instead of sorted CD4+ and CD8+ T cells. Narrower CDR3 length ranges were observed in HIV repertoires than in controls, and an antigen-experienced repertoire with only a slight naive shift after ART was suggested by the network structure.

To note about this clone: Its antigen remains undetermined. Per-base quality was not reported, and no clone a single base away is much larger than it.

V loses 5 bases of germline sequence and J loses 4 bases, and the interval between the two ends is 12 bases. The CDR3 sequence holds 13 residues, the cysteine and phenylalanine included. Of the read, only the CDR3 DNA is kept; its 39 bases are in frame from base 1. CDR1 and CDR2, per the germline V gene, are KGHSH and LQKENI. Participants were included only if at least one PBMC sample before ART initiation and at least two post-ART samples were available. Treatment was received in the United States of America by all participants with HIV. Before DNA extraction, cryopreserved samples of about 1-11 million PBMC were thawed and then washed. At the time of the earliest PBMC sample, participants with HIV were aged between about 23 and 54 years. Each participant contributed PBMC samples from 1-4 timepoints before ART initiation and 2-8 timepoints after ART initiation, with a median of 7 samples. For every participant, serial HIV viral load, CD4+ T-cell count, ART history and demographic data were obtained. Using a Qiagen kit on a QIAcube, genomic DNA was extracted from unsorted PBMC, with samples processed in batches of 12.

The immunoSEQ hsTCRB v3.0 assay was used at survey level resolution to sequence the TRB variable region. The target sequencing depth for TRB was about 40,000-50,000 T-cell genomes per sample. TRB libraries were pooled and sequenced on an Illumina MiSeq using a v3 150-cycle kit. In the authors' own workflow: Repertoire analysis was run in R within a reproducible Nextflow workflow that covered QC, data transformation and analysis. LymphoSeq2, an R package for exploring AIRR-Seq data, was used to implement the custom analyses. A few samples yielding fewer than 5000 total TRB sequences were excluded, leaving approximately 190 analyzed HIV repertoires. Of the roughly 180 retained HIV repertoires, under 65 were collected before and about 130 after ART initiation. Repertoires were downsampled to 5000 TRB nucleotide sequences, and summary statistics were averaged over 100 downsampling iterations. Only TRB sequences with CDR3 regions of at least seven amino acids were retained for analysis. Diversity was assessed using a clonality score derived from Shannon entropy and using the Gini coefficient. Repertoire networks linked the top 5000 CDR3 amino acid sequences whenever two sequences differed by an edit distance of one. Antigen specificity groups and MHC restriction were predicted for TRB CDR3 amino acid sequences with GLIPH2. CDR3 amino acid sequences were matched against VDJdb and McPAS-TCR to flag known CMV, EBV, HIV or tissue antigen associations. Pre-ART, post-ART and control groups were compared with Wilcoxon signed-rank tests and Holm-Bonferroni correction. TCRdb limited this immuneACCESS table to in-frame rearrangements with V and J called. A share of clones is missing; checked studies link under half to unresolved V genes, and the rest is unexplained. V, J and clone size derive from that table, while D and trimming were established from the DNA sequence. This sample is represented by around 20,000 clones; 80% to 90% of them were singletons. The ten largest clones capture less than 20% of the sample.

This receptor was obtained from a woman under 30 with HIV. The rearranged chain carries TRBV18 and TRBJ2-7, with the identity of the D gene unclear. The sequenced sample was unsorted PBMCs, obtained 0.6 years after starting antiretroviral therapy. The DNA reads as follows: TGTGCCAGCTCATCCGCCCCCCTTTACGAGCAGTACTTC. This is translated as CASSSAPLYEQYF.